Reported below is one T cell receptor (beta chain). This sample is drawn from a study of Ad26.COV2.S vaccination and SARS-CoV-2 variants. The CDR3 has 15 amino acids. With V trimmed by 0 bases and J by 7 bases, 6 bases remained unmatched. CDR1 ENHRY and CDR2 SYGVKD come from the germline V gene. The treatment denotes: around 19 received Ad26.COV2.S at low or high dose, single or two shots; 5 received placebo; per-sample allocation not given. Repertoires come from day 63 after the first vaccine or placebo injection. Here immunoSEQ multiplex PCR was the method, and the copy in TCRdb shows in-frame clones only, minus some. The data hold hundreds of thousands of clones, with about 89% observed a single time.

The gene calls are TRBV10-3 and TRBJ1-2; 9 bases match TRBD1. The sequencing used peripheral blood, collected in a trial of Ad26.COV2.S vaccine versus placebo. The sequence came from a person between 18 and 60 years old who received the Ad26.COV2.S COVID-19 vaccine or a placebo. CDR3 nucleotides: TGTGCCATCAGTGAGTCGGGCGGGACAGGGTCTGGCTACACCTTC. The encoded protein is CAISESGGTGSGYTF.